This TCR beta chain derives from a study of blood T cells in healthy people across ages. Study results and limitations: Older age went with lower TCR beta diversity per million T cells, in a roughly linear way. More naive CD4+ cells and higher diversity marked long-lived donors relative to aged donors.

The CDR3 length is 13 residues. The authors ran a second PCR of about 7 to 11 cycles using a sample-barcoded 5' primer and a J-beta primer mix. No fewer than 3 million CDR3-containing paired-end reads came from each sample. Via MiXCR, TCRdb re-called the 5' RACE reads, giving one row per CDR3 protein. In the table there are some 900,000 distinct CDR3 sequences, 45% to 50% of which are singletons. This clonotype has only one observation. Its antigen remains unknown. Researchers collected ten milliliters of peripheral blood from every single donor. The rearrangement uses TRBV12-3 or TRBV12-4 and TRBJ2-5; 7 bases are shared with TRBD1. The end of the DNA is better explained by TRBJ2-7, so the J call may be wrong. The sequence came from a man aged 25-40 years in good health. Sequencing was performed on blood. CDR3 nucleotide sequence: TGTGCCAGCAGAGAGACAGGGAACGGCGAGCAGTACTTC. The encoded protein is CASRETGNGEQYF.